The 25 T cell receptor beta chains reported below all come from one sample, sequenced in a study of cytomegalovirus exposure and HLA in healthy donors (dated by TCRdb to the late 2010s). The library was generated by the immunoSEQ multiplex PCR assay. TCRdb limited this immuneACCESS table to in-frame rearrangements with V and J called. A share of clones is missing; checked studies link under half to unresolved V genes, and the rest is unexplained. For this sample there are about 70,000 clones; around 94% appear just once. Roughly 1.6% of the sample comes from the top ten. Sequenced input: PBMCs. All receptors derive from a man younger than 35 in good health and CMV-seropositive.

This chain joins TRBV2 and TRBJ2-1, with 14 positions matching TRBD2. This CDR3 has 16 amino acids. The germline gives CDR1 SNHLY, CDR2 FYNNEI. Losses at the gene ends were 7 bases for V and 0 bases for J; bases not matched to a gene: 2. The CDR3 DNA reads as TGTGCCAGCAAAGGGACTAGCGGGAGCTCCTACAATGAGCAGTTCTTC. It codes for CASKGTSGSSYNEQFF. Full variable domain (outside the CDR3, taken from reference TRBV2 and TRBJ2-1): EPEVTQTPSHQVTQMGQEVILRCVPISNHLYFYWYRQILGQKVEFLVSFYNNEISEKSEIFDDQFSVERPDGSNFTLKIRSTKLEDSAMYFCASKGTSGSSYNEQFFGPGTRLTVL.

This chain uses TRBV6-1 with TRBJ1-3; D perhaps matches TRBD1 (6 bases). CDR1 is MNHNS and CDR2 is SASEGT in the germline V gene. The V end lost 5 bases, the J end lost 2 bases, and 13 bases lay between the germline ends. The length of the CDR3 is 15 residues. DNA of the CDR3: TGTGCCAGCAGTATCTACAGGGACCCTGGAAACACCATATATTTT. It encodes CASSIYRDPGNTIYF.

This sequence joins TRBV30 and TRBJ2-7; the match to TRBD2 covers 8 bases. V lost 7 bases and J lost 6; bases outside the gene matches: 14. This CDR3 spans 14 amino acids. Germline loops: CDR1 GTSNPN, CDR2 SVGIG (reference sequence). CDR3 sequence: CASADTGGPLEQYF. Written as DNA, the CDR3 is TGTGCCTCGGCAGATACGGGAGGGCCGCTCGAGCAGTACTTC.

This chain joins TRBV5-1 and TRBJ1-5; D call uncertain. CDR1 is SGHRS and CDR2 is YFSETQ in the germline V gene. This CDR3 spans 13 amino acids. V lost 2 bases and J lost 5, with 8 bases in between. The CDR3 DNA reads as TGCGCCAGCAGCTTACACGGGGATCAGCCCCAGCATTTT. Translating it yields CASSLHGDQPQHF.

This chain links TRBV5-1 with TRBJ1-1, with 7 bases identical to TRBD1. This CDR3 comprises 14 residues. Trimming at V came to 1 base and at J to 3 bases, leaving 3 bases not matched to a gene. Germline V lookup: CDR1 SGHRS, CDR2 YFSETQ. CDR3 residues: CASSLRGPYTEAFF. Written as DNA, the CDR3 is TGCGCCAGCAGCTTGAGGGGGCCATACACTGAAGCTTTCTTT.

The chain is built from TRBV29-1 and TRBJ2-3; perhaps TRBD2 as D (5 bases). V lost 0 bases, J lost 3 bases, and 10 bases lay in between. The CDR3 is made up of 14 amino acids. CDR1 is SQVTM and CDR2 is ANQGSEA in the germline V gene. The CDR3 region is CSVEDNVATDTQYF. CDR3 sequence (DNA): TGCAGCGTTGAAGATAATGTAGCGACAGATACGCAGTATTTT.

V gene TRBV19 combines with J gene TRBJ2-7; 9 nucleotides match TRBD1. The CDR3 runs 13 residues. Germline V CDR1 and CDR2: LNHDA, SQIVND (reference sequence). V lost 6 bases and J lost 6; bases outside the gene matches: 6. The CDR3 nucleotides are TGTGCCAGTAGCACGGGACAGGGTAGCGAGCAGTACTTC. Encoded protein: CASSTGQGSEQYF.

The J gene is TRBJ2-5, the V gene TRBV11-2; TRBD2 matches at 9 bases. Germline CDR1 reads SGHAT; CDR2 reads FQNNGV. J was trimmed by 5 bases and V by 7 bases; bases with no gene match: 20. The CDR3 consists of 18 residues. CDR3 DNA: TGTGCCAGCACCCAAAAACACGGGACTAGCACAAATCCGGAGACCCAGTACTTC. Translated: CASTQKHGTSTNPETQYF. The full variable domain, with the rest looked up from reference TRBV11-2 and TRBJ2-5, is EAGVAQSPRYKIIEKRQSVAFWCNPISGHATLYWYQQILGQGPKLLIQFQNNGVVDDSQLPKDRFSAERLKGVDSTLKIQPAKLEDSAVYLCASTQKHGTSTNPETQYFGPGTRLLVL.

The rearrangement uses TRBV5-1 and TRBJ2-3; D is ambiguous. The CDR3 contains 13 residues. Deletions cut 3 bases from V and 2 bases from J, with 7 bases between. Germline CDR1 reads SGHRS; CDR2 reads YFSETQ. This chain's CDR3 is CASSSAVTDTQYF. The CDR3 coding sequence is TGCGCCAGCAGCTCCGCAGTCACAGATACGCAGTATTTT.

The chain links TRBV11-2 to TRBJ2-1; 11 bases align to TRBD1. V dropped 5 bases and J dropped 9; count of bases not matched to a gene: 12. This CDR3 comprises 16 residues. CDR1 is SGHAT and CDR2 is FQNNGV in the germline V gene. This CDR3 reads CASSRPGQGVRVEQFF. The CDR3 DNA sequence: TGTGCCAGCAGCCGTCCGGGACAGGGGGTTAGGGTTGAGCAGTTCTTC.

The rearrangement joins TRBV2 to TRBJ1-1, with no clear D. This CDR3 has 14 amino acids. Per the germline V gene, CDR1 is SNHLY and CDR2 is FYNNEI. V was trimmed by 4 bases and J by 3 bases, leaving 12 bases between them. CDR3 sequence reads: CASSVGRQDTEAFF. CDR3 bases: TGTGCCAGCAGTGTAGGCAGACAAGACACTGAAGCTTTCTTT.

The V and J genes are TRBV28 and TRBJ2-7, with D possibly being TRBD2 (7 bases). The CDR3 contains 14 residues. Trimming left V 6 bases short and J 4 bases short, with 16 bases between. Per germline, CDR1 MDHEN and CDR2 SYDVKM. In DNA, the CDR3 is TGTGCCAGCAGGAGGGGGGGAGGTGGGTACGAGCAGTACTTC. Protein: CASRRGGGGYEQYF.

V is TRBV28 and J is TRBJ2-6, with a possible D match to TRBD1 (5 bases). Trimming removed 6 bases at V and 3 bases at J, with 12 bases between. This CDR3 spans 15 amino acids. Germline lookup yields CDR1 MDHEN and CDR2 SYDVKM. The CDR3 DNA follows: TGTGCCAGCAGCATCCAGGGCGGTGGGGCCAACGTCCTGACTTTC. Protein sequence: CASSIQGGGANVLTF.

In DNA form, the CDR3 reads TGTGCCAGCAGTTTACAGTTTTCGGGACAGGGTCTGTTTGAGCAGTACTTC. This sequence encodes CASSLQFSGQGLFEQYF. The V gene is TRBV28, the J gene TRBJ2-7; 9 bases align to TRBD1. V lost 2 bases to trimming and J lost 7 bases; unmatched junction nucleotides: 15. From germline, CDR1 is MDHEN and CDR2 SYDVKM. The CDR3 loop spans 17 amino acids.

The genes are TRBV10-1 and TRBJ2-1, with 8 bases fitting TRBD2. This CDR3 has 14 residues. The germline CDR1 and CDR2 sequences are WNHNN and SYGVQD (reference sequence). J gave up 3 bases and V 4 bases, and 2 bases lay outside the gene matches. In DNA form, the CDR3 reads TGCGCCAGCAGTGGTGGGACTAGCTACAATGAGCAGTTCTTC. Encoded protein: CASSGGTSYNEQFF.

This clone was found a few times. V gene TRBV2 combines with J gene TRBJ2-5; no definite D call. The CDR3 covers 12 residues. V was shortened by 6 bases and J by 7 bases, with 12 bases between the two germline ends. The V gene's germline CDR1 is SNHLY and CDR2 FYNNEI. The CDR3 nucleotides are TGTGCCAGCAGCACGAGGCAAAGGACCCAGTACTTC. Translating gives CASSTRQRTQYF.

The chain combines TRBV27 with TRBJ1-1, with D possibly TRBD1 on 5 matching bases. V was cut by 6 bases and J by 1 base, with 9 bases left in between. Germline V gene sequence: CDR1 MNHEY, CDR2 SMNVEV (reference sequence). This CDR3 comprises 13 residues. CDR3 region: CASSAGGNTEAFF. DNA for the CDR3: TGTGCCAGCAGCGCCGGGGGGAACACTGAAGCTTTCTTT.

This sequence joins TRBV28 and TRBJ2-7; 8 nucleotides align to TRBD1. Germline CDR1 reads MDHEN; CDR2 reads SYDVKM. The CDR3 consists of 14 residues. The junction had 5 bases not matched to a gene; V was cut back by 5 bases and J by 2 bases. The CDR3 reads CASSDRGRPYEQYF. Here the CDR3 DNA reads TGTGCCAGCAGTGACAGGGGCCGTCCCTACGAGCAGTACTTC.

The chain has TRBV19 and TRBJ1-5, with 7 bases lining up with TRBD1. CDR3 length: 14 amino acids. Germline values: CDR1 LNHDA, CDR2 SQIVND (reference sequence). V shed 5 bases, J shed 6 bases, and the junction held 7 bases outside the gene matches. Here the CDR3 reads CASSLDRWGQPQHF. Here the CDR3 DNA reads TGTGCCAGTAGTCTGGACAGGTGGGGTCAGCCCCAGCATTTT. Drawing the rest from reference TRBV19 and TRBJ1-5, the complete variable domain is DGGITQSPKYLFRKEGQNVTLSCEQNLNHDAMYWYRQDPGQGLRLIYYSQIVNDFQKGDIAEGYSVSREKKESFPLTVTSAQKNPTAFYLCASSLDRWGQPQHFGDGTRLSIL.

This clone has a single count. As DNA, the CDR3 is TGTGCCAGCAGTTTACCCCAGGCAGGGTTCACTGAAGCTTTCTTT. This encodes CASSLPQAGFTEAFF. This chain connects TRBV28 to TRBJ1-1, with D possibly being TRBD1 (5 bases). This CDR3 comprises 15 residues. Germline V gene sequence: CDR1 MDHEN, CDR2 SYDVKM. V lost 2 bases and J lost 4, with 14 bases in between.

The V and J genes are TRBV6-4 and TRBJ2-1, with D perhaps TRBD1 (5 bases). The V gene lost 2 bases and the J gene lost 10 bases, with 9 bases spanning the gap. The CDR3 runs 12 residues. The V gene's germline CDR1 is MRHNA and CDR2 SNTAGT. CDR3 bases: TGTGCCAGCAGTGACGGTGGGGCGGAGCAGTTCTTC. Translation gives CASSDGGAEQFF.

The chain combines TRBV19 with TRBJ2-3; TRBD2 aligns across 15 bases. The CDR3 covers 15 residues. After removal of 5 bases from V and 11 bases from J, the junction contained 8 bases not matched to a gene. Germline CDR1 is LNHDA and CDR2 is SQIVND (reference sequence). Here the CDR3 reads CASSRTSGRATKQYF. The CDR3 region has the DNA TGTGCCAGTAGTCGGACTAGCGGGAGGGCCACAAAGCAGTATTTT.

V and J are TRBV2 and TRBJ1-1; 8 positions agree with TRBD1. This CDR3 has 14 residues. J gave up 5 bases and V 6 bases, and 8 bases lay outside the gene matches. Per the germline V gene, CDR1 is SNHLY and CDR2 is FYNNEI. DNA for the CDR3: TGTGCCAGCAGGGGCAGGGGGCAAAATACTGAAGCTTTCTTT. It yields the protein CASRGRGQNTEAFF.

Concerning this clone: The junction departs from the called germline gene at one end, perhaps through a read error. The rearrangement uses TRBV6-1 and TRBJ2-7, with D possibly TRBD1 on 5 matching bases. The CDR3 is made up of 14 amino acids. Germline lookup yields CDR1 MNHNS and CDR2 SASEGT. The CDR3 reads CASSEGVTTYEQYF. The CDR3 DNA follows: TGTGCCAGCAGCGAAGGGGTTACTACCTACGAGCAGTACTTC.

The CDR3 here is CASSLTRRGNTEAFF. CDR3 nucleotide sequence: TGTGCCAGTAGCCTTACCCGCAGGGGGAACACTGAAGCTTTCTTT. The V and J genes are TRBV19 and TRBJ1-1; a weak D match, TRBD1 (6 bases). There are 15 residues in the CDR3. CDR1 and CDR2 (germline): LNHDA, SQIVND (reference sequence). Trimming cost V 6 bases and J 1 base, with 15 bases left between them.